This entry lists 20 T cell receptor beta chains sequenced from one sample in a study of tissue T cells after allogeneic stem cell transplantation. Time point here: mouse harvest day 14 after allogeneic transplant. Mouse grafts combined 10^7 T-cell-depleted bone marrow cells with 10^6 splenic CD5+ T cells. Here immunoSEQ multiplex PCR was the method, and the copy in TCRdb shows in-frame clones only, minus some. The table shows roughly 1,700 clones, with roughly 51% occurring only once. The sample comprised lymph node tissue. Every receptor here comes from a female BALB/c mouse given C57BL/6 T cells with graft-versus-host disease after an allogeneic hematopoietic cell transplant.

This clone ranks as large (0.1 to 1%). Each gene name is a mouse one. Sequencing ends 1 residue short of the CDR3 end; the germline J gene provides the rest. V and J are TRBV12-1 and TRBJ2-7, with a weak D call TRBD1 (6 bases). The CDR3 spans 14 residues. Germline V CDR1 and CDR2: SGHSN, HYEKVE. The V end was cut by 0 bases, the J end by 0 bases, with 8 bases between. CDR3: CASSLEGVSYEQYF. Incomplete CDR3 DNA: TGTGCCAGCTCTCTCGAGGGGGTCTCCTATGAACAGTAC.

This clone was found a few times. Gene names are the mouse ones. The read ends 1 residue shy of where the CDR3 ends; the end is completed using the germline J gene. Other DNA sequences in this specimen translate into the identical CDR3. This chain joins TRBV3 and TRBJ2-5; TRBD1 is a possible D gene (5 bases). There are 14 residues in the CDR3. The V gene lost 5 bases and the J gene lost 0 bases, with 9 bases spanning the gap. Germline V gene sequence: CDR1 SNHLY, CDR2 FYNGKV (reference sequence). CDR3 DNA (partial): TGTGCCAGCAGCCCAACAGGAAACCAAGACACCCAGTAC. Translated, it gives CASSPTGNQDTQY. In full, the CDR3 is CASSPTGNQDTQYF.

Of note for this clone: Any gene name here is a mouse gene name. The read terminates 1 residue before the CDR3 end, so the remaining end is supplied by the germline J gene. The J gene is TRBJ2-4, the V gene TRBV26, with TRBD1 as a possible D gene (5 bases). The CDR3 totals 13 residues. V lost 6 bases and J lost 4, with 11 bases in between. Germline CDR1 and CDR2: KGHPV and FQNQEV (reference sequence). The CDR3 sequence: CASSHDRKNTLYF. CDR3 bases read: TGTGCCAGCAGCCATGACAGAAAAAACACCTTGTAC.

Note on this clone: The genes are named according to mouse. The read terminates 1 residue before the CDR3 end, so the remaining end is supplied by the germline J gene. The chain links TRBV26 to TRBJ1-3; D unresolved. With 0 bases removed from V and 0 bases from J, the gap between germline ends came to 3 bases. This CDR3 spans 14 amino acids. Germline CDR1 KGHPV, CDR2 FQNQEV (reference sequence). CDR3 amino acids: CASSLSLSGNTLYF. Incomplete CDR3 DNA: TGTGCCAGCAGTCTGTCTCTTTCTGGAAATACGCTCTAT. The full variable domain, its missing parts supplied by reference TRBV26 and TRBJ1-3, is NSKVIQTPRYLVKGQGQKAKMRCIPEKGHPVVFWYQQNKNNEFKFLINFQNQEVLQQIDMTEKRFSAECPSNSPCSLEIQSSEAGDSALYLCASSLSLSGNTLYFGEGSRLIVV.

This clone has only one observation. Each gene name is a mouse one. The read finishes 1 residue shy of the CDR3 end, and the germline J gene is used to complete it. The V and J genes are TRBV26 and TRBJ2-7; tentatively, D is TRBD2 (6 bases). The germline V gene has CDR1 KGHPV and CDR2 FQNQEV (reference sequence). There are 15 residues in the CDR3. Trimming stripped 4 bases from V and 0 bases from J, with 13 bases between. The CDR3 DNA, read in part, is TGTGCCAGCAGTCCGCCCCCGGGGGGCTCCTATGAACAGTAC. Translating gives CASSPPPGGSYEQY. The full CDR3 protein reads CASSPPPGGSYEQYF.

A note on this clone: The gene symbols are mouse symbols. The read is 1 residue too short to cover the CDR3 end, so that end is filled in from the germline J gene. This chain joins TRBV19 and TRBJ2-1; 7 bases fit TRBD1. The V gene end was trimmed by 0 bases and the J gene end by 7 bases; junction bases not matched to a gene: 7. In germline, CDR1 is FNHDT, CDR2 SITEND (reference sequence). The length of the CDR3 is 15 residues. The sequenced part of the CDR3 DNA is TGTGCCAGCAGTATAGGCAGGGGGTGGAGCGCTGAGCAGTTC. It encodes CASSIGRGWSAEQF. In full, the CDR3 reads CASSIGRGWSAEQFF.

About this clone: Gene names denote mouse genes. The read halts 1 residue ahead of the CDR3 end, with the missing end drawn from the germline J gene. The chain recombines TRBV26 with TRBJ1-3; D uncertain. Trimming shortened V by 3 bases and J by 0 bases, and 6 bases separated the two germline ends. Germline V gene sequence: CDR1 KGHPV, CDR2 FQNQEV (reference sequence). The CDR3 is 14 amino acids. The DNA read from the CDR3 is TGTGCCAGCAGTCTCGACACTTCTGGAAATACGCTCTAT. The encoded protein is CASSLDTSGNTLY. The entire CDR3 is CASSLDTSGNTLYF.

Of note for this clone: Mouse names are used for the genes. The CDR3 extends 1 residue past the end of the read, so its final part is completed from the germline J gene. V and J are TRBV3 and TRBJ2-7; 8 bases line up with TRBD1. V lost 3 bases and J lost 7; bases outside the gene matches: 5. CDR3 length: 13 amino acids. CDR1 and CDR2 (germline): SNHLY, FYNGKV (reference sequence). Partial CDR3 DNA: TGTGCCAGCAGCTTGCAGGGGGCGGGGGAACAGTAC. It codes for CASSLQGAGEQY. The whole CDR3 sequence reads CASSLQGAGEQYF.

This clone was counted a few times. Gene names refer to mouse genes. The read finishes 1 residue shy of the CDR3 end, and the germline J gene is used to complete it. The genes are TRBV12-2 and TRBJ2-5; D is uncertain. The CDR3 has 12 residues. The V and J ends lost 1 base and 1 base respectively, with 2 bases between them. Germline V CDR1 and CDR2: SGHLS, HYDKME. This CDR3 is CASSLHQDTQYF. The CDR3 DNA, read in part, is TGTGCCAGCTCTCTTCACCAAGACACCCAGTAC.

This clone rates as large (0.1 to 1%). Here the gene names and germline are mouse. From the germline J gene comes the end of the CDR3, since the read stops 1 residue before it. The V gene is TRBV3, the J gene TRBJ1-4; TRBD1 agrees at 8 bases. J gave up 3 bases and V 5 bases, and 5 bases lay outside the gene matches. Germline V CDR1 and CDR2: SNHLY, FYNGKV (reference sequence). The CDR3 runs to 15 residues. The CDR3 region is CASSHDRGPNERLFF. CDR3 DNA, as far as it was read: TGTGCCAGCAGCCACGACAGGGGCCCCAACGAAAGATTATTT.

By share of the sample, this clone is large. Germline and genes: mouse. From the germline J gene comes the end of the CDR3, since the read stops 1 residue before it. The chain employs TRBV17 and TRBJ2-7, with D possibly TRBD1 on 5 matching bases. V lost 1 base and J lost 0, with 10 bases in between. The CDR3 is 15 amino acids. Germline loops: CDR1 MNHDT, CDR2 YYDKIL. The CDR3 loop reads CASSRGRASSYEQYF. The DNA read from the CDR3 is TGTGCTAGCAGTAGAGGCAGGGCGAGCTCCTATGAACAGTAC.

As to this clone: The genes and germline here are from mouse. Read sequence stops 1 residue before the CDR3 end, and the germline J gene provides the missing end. The chain couples TRBV3 to TRBJ2-1; TRBD2 is a possible D gene (7 bases). Per the germline V gene, CDR1 is SNHLY and CDR2 is FYNGKV (reference sequence). Trimming stripped 4 bases from V and 7 bases from J, with 11 bases between. The CDR3 contains 13 residues. The covered CDR3 bases are TGTGCCAGCAGCTGGGGGGCGCGGGCTGAGCAGTTC. Translated: CASSWGARAEQF. The full CDR3 protein reads CASSWGARAEQFF.

In the case of this clone: Gene names and germline match the mouse. The read gets to within 1 residue of the CDR3 end, and the germline J gene fills in the rest. J is TRBJ1-5 and V is TRBV23; the table's D call, TRBD1, was not checked against the DNA. Germline lookup yields CDR1 KGHTA and CDR2 FQNQQP. CDR3 length equals 13 residues. The CDR3 protein is CSSSRRDNQAPLF. The CDR3 DNA, read in part, is TGCTCCAGCAGTCGGAGGGACAACCAGGCTCCGCTT.

Concerning this clone: Mouse germline and gene names are used. The observed sequence ends 1 residue before the CDR3 terminus, with the missing tail filled in from the germline J gene. V is TRBV1 and J is TRBJ1-1; possibly TRBD1 for D (6 bases). There are 14 residues in the CDR3. Germline V gives CDR1 NSQYPW, CDR2 LRSPGD (reference sequence). Trimming removed 2 bases at V and 1 base at J, with 8 bases between. The CDR3 here is CTCSAKDRNTEVFF. Incomplete CDR3 DNA: TGCACCTGCAGTGCAAAGGACAGAAACACAGAAGTCTTC.

This clone is classed as large. Gene names refer to mouse genes. The sequence runs out 1 residue before the end of the CDR3; the remainder is reconstructed from the germline J gene. This chain joins TRBV26 and TRBJ1-6; perhaps TRBD1 as D (5 bases). TRBJ1-6 is filed as an ORF, its function uncertain. This CDR3 spans 14 amino acids. Germline values: CDR1 KGHPV, CDR2 FQNQEV (reference sequence). V lost 4 bases and J 3 bases, leaving 7 bases between the germline ends. The sequenced part of the CDR3 DNA is TGTGCCAGCAGTCCTCAGGGCTATAATTCGCCCCTCTAC. It encodes CASSPQGYNSPLY. The complete CDR3 protein is CASSPQGYNSPLYF.

Regarding this clone: These gene names are mouse names. Sequencing ends 1 residue short of the CDR3 end; the germline J gene provides the rest. J is TRBJ2-5 and V is TRBV16; 10 bases agree with TRBD2. Unmatched junction bases numbered 4, after V lost 5 bases and J lost 2 bases. Germline-derived CDR1 and CDR2 are SGHSA and FRNQAP. The CDR3 spans 15 residues. The chain's CDR3 is CASSPRLGGQDTQYF. The CDR3 DNA, read in part, is TGTGCAAGCAGCCCTCGACTGGGGGGCCAAGACACCCAGTAC.

Points on this clone: Mouse gene names apply. The read ends 1 residue before the CDR3 terminus; that terminus is restored from the germline J gene. The V call is TRBV26, the J call TRBJ1-1, with no clear D. Germline loops: CDR1 KGHPV, CDR2 FQNQEV (reference sequence). This CDR3 is 12 amino acids long. Trimming shortened V by 2 bases and J by 8 bases, and 9 bases separated the two germline ends. Partial CDR3 DNA: TGTGCCAGCAGTCTGCCGGGAGGGGAAGTCTTC. This encodes CASSLPGGEVF. The whole CDR3 region reads CASSLPGGEVFF.

As concerns this clone: The genes are named according to mouse. Sequencing ends 1 residue short of the CDR3 end; the germline J gene provides the rest. The chain combines TRBV12-2 with TRBJ1-5; D is perhaps TRBD1 (6 bases). The CDR3 is 15 amino acids. Germline CDR1 is SGHLS and CDR2 is HYDKME. Trimming removed 2 bases at V and 2 bases at J, with 12 bases between. The sequenced CDR3 bases are TGTGCCAGCTCTCCCCTCAGGGGCGACAACCAGGCTCCGCTT. Translation gives CASSPLRGDNQAPL. The entire CDR3 protein reads CASSPLRGDNQAPLF.

This clone was counted a few times. Genes here carry mouse names. The CDR3 is cut off 1 residue early in the read; its end comes from the germline J gene. This chain joins TRBV1 and TRBJ1-2; D not resolved. V was clipped by 4 bases and J by 0 bases, with 6 bases between them. Germline lookup yields CDR1 NSQYPW and CDR2 LRSPGD (reference sequence). The CDR3 runs to 13 residues. CDR3 residues: CTCSGASNSDYTF. The CDR3 DNA, read in part, is TGCACCTGCAGTGGGGCCTCAAACTCCGACTACACC.

On this clone: Gene labels here are mouse ones. The CDR3 extends 1 residue past the end of the read, so its final part is completed from the germline J gene. The chain links TRBV5 to TRBJ2-3, with a possible D match to TRBD1 (5 bases). Germline CDR1 and CDR2: LGHNA and YNLKQL (reference sequence). This CDR3 is 15 amino acids long. Trimming cost V 4 bases and J 0 bases, with 11 bases left between them. CDR3 sequence reads: CASSPRTSSAETLYF. CDR3 DNA (partial): TGTGCCAGCAGCCCCCGGACATCTAGTGCAGAAACGCTGTAT.